This T cell receptor beta chain was profiled in a study of T cells after yellow fever vaccination. Study observations and caveats: Re-detected after boosting: most primary clones, 96% of CD4 and roughly 88% of CD8.

A universal primer site and UMIs were added as TCR cDNA was made by 5'RACE template switching. One entry per CDR3 protein results from TCRdb running MiXCR on the 5' RACE reads. Of around 310,000 distinct CDR3 sequences in the sample, around 3.6% are singletons; the top ten hold 23%. In its sample, this clonotype was seen a few times. What it recognizes is unknown. The CDR3 spans 13 residues. V shed 3 bases and J shed 9 bases, with 13 bases lying between them. Germline V lookup: CDR1 SGHTA, CDR2 FQGTGA. This material consisted of PBMCs, taken on the day of the yellow fever booster vaccination. This receptor was taken from a young man who received the YFV17D yellow fever vaccine. The rearrangement links TRBV7-3 to TRBJ2-3; tentatively, D is TRBD2 (6 bases). The DNA of the CDR3 is TGTGCCAGCAGCTTCTCGGAGGGGAGGACGCAGTATTTT. Its protein product is CASSFSEGRTQYF.